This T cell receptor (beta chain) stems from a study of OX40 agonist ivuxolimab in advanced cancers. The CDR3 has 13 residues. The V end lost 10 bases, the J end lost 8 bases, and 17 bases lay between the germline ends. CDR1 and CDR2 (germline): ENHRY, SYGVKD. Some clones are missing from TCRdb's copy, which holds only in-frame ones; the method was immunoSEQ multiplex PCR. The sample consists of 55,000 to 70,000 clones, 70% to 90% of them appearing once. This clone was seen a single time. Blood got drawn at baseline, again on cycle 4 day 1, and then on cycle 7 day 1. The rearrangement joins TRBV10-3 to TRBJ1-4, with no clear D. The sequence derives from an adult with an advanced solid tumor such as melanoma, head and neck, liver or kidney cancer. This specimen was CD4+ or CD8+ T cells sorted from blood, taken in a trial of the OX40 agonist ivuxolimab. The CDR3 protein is CANQDSLGEKLFF. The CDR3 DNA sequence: TGTGCCAACCAGGACTCTTTGGGGGAAAAACTGTTTTTT.